The clone carrying this T cell receptor beta chain has more than one count but fewer than ten. Antigen unknown. The data stem from a study of T-cell memory formation after mild COVID-19. Study-wide results and limits: A balance of CD4 and CD8 characterized clones contracting day 15 to 85, whereas later expanders leaned CD4+. In second-wave clones peaking day 37, SARS-CoV-2 specificity remained unconfirmed.

UMIs and sample barcodes were carried by the TCR alpha and TCR beta cDNA libraries that 5'RACE produced using constant-segment primers. TCRdb re-analysed the 5' RACE reads in MiXCR, keeping a single row per CDR3 protein. The data contain 550,000 to 600,000 distinct CDR3 sequences, roughly a sixth of them singletons. Sequenced: PBMCs or a T cell subset sorted from them (not recorded which). The receptor's source is an adult woman who had mild COVID-19 (a few samples of this study predate the infection). Cell type and time point are not known.

The CDR3 region has the DNA TGCGCCAGCAGCTTGCAGCCTGGGGGCAATCAGCCCCAGCATTTT. Amino acid sequence: CASSLQPGGNQPQHF. The chain couples TRBV5-1 to TRBJ1-5, with D uncertain. Looked up from germline, CDR1 is SGHRS and CDR2 is YFSETQ. V gave up 1 base and J gave up 2 bases, with 10 bases separating them. This CDR3 has 15 amino acids.